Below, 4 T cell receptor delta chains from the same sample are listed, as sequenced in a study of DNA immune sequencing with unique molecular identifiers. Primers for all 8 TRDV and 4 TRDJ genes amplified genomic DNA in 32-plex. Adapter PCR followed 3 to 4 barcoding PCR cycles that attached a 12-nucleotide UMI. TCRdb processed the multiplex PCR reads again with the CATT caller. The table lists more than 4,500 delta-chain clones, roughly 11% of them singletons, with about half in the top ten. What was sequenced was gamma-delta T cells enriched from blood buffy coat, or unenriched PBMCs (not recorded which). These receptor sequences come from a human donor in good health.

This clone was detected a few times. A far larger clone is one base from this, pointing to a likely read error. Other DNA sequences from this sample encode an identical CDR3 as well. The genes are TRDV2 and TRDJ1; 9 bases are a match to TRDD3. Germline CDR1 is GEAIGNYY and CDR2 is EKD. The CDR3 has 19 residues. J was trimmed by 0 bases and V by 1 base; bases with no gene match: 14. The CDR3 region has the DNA TGTGCCTGTGACACATTGTCTTTACTGGGGGAAGAGTACACCGATAAACTCATCTTT. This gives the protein CACDTLSLLGEEYTDKLIF.

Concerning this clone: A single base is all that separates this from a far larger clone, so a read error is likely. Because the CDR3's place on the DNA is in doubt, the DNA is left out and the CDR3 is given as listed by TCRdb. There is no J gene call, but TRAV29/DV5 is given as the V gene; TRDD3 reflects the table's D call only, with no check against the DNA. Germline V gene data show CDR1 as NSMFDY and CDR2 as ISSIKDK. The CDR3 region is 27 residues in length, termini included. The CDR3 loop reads CSVLLCSKHPCSLGSGRMGGLTARLFF.

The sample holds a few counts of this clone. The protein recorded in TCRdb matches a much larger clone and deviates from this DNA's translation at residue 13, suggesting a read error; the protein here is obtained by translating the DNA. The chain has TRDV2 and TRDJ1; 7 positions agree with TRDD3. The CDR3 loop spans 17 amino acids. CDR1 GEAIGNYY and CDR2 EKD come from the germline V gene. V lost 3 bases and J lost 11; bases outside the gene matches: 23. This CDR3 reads CACDSLLGAPNTVKLIF. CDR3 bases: TGTGCCTGTGACTCCCTCCTGGGGGCTCCCAACACCGTTAAGCTCATCTTT.

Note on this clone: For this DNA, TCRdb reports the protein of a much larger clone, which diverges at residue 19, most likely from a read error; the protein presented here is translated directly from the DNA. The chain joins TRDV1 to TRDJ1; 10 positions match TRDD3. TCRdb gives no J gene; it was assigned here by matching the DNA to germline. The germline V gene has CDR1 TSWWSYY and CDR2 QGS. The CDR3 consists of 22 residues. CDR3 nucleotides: TGTGCTCTTGGGGAAAGGGCCCCTAACTATCTAGTACTGGGGGATGACACCGATAGACTCATCTTT. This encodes CALGERAPNYLVLGDDTDRLIF.